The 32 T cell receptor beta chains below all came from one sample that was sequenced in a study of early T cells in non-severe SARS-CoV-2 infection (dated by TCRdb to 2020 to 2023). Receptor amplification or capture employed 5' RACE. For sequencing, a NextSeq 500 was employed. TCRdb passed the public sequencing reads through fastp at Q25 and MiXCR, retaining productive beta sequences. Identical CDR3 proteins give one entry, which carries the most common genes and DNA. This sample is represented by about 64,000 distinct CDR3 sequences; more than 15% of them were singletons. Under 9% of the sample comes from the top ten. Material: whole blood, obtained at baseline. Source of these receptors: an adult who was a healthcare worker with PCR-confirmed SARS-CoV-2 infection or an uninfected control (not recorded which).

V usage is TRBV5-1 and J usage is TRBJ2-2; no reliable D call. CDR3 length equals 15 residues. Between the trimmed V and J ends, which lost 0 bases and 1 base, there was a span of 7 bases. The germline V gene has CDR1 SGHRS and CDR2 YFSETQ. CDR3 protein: CASSLASKNTGELFF. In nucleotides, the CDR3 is TGCGCCAGCAGCTTGGCCTCCAAGAACACCGGGGAGCTGTTTTTT.

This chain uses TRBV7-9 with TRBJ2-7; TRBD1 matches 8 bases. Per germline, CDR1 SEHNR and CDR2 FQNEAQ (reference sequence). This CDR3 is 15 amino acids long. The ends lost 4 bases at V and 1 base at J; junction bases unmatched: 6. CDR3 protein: CASSSGQGVSYEQYF. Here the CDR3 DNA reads TGTGCCAGCAGCTCCGGACAGGGAGTGTCCTACGAGCAGTACTTC.

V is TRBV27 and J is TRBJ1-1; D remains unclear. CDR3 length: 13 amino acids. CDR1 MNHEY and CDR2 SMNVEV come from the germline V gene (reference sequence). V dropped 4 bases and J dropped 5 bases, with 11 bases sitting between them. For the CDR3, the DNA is TGTGCCAGCAGTTCCCAGGAGTATACTGAAGCTTTCTTT. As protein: CASSSQEYTEAFF.

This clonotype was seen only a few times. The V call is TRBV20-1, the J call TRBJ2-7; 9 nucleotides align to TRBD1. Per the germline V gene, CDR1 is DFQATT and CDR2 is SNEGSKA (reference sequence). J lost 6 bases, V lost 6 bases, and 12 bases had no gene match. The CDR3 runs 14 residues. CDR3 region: CSATWGTGRLEQYF. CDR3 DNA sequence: TGCAGTGCAACATGGGGGACAGGGCGCCTCGAGCAGTACTTC.

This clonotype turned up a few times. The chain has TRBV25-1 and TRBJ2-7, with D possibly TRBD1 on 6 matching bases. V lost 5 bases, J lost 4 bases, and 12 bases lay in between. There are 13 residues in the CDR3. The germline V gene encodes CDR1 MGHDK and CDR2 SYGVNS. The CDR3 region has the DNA TGTGCCAGCAGTACCGGGGACAAATACGAGCAGTACTTC. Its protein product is CASSTGDKYEQYF.

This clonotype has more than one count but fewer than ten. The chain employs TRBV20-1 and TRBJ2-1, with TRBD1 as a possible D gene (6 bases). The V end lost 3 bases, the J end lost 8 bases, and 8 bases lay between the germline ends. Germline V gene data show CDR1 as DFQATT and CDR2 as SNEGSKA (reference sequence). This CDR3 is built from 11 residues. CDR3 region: CSASRGHEQFF. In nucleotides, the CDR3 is TGCAGTGCTAGCAGGGGTCATGAGCAGTTCTTC.

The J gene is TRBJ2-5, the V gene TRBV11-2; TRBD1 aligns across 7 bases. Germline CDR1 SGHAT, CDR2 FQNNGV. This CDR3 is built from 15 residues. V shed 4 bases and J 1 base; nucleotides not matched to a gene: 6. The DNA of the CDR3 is TGTGCCAGCAGCTCCACCGGGACAGCCCAAGAGACCCAGTACTTC. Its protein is CASSSTGTAQETQYF.

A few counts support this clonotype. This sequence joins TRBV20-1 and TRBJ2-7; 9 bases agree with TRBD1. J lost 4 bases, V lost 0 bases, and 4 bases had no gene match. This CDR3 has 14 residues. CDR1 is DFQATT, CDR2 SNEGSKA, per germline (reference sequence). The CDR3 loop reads CSARDVGQGYEQYF. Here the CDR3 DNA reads TGCAGTGCTAGAGATGTTGGACAGGGGTACGAGCAGTACTTC.

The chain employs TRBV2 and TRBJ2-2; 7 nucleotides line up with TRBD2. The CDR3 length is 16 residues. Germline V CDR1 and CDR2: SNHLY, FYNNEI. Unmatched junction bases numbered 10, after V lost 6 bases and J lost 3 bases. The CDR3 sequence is CASRGRGGIDTGELFF. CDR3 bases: TGTGCCAGCAGGGGCCGGGGAGGGATTGACACCGGGGAGCTGTTTTTT.

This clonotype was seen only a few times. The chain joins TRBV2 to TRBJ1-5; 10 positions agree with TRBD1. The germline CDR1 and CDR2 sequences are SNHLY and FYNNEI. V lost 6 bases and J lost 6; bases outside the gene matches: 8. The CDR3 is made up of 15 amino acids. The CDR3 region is CASRPGTGASQPQHF. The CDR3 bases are TGTGCCAGCAGACCCGGGACAGGGGCTAGTCAGCCCCAGCATTTT.

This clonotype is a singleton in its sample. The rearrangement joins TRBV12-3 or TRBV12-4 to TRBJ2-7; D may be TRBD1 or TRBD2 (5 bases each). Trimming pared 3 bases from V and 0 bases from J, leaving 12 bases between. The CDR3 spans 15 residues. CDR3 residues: CASSLGRASSYEQYF. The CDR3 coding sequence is TGTGCCAGCAGTTTGGGGCGGGCCAGCTCCTACGAGCAGTACTTC.

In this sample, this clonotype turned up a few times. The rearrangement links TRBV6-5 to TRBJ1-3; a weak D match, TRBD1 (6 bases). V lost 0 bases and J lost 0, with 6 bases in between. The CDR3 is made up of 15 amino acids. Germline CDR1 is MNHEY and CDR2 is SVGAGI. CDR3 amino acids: CASSYSDSSGNTIYF. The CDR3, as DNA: TGTGCCAGCAGTTACTCGGACAGCTCTGGAAACACCATATATTTT.

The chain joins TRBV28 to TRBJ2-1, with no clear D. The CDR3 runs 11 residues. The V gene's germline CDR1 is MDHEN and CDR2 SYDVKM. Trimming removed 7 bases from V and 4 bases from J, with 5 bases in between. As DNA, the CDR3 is TGTGCCAGCACGAGGTACAATGAGCAGTTCTTC. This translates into CASTRYNEQFF.

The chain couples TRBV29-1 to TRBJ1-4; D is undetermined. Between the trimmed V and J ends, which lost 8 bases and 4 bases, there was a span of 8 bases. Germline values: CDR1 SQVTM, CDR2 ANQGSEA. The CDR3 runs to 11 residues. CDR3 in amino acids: CSFAGNEKLFF. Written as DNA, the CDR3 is TGCAGCTTCGCCGGTAATGAAAAACTGTTTTTT. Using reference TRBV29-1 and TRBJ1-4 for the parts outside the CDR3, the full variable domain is SAVISQKPSRDICQRGTSLTIQCQVDSQVTMMFWYRQQPGQSLTLIATANQGSEATYESGFVIDKFPISRPNLTFSTLTVSNMSPEDSSIYLCSFAGNEKLFFGSGTQLSVL.

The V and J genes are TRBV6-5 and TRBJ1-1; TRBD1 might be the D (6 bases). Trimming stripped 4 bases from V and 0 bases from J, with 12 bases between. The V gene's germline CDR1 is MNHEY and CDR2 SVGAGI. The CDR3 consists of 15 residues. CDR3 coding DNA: TGTGCCAGCAGTTCTCTGGACAGCGTGAACACTGAAGCTTTCTTT. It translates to CASSSLDSVNTEAFF.

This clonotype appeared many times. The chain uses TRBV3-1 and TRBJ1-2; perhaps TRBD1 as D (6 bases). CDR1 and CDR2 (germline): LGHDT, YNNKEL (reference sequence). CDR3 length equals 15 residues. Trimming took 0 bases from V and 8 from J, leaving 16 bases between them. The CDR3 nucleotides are TGTGCCAGCAGCCAAGAAGGACAGTTTTCAAGGGGCTACACCTTC. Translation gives CASSQEGQFSRGYTF.

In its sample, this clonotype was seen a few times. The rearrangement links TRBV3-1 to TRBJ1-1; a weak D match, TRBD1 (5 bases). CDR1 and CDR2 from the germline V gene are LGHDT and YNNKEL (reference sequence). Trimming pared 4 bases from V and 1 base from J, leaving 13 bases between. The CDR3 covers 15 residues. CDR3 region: CASSRRTNQNTEAFF. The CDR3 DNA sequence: TGTGCCAGCAGCCGACGGACAAACCAGAACACTGAAGCTTTCTTT.

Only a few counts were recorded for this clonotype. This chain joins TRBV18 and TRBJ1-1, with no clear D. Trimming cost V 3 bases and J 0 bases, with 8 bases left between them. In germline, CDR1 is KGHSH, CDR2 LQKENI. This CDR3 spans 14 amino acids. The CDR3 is CASSPKTMNTEAFF. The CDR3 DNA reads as TGTGCCAGCTCACCTAAAACTATGAACACTGAAGCTTTCTTT.

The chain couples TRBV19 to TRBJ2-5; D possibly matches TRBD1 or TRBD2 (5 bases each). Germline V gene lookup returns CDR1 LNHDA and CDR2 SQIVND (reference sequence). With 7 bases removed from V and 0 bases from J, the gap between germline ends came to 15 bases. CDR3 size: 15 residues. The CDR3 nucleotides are TGTGCCAGTAACGCGGGCAGGGCGTACCAAGAGACCCAGTACTTC. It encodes CASNAGRAYQETQYF.

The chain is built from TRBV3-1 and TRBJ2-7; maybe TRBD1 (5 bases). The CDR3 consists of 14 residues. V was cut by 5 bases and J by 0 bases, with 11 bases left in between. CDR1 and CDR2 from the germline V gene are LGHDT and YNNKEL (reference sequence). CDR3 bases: TGTGCCAGCAGCTCGACAGTCCTCTCCTACGAGCAGTACTTC. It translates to CASSSTVLSYEQYF.

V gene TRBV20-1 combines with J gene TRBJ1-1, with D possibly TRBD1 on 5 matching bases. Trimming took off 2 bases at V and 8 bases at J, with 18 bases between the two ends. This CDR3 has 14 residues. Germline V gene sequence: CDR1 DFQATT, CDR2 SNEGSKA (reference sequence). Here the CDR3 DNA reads TGCAGTGCTAGAAACGGACATAGGGTGGCCGAAGCTTTCTTT. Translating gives CSARNGHRVAEAFF.

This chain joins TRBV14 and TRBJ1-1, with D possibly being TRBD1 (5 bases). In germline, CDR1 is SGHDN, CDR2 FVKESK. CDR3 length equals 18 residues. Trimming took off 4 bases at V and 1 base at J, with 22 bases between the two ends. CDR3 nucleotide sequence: TGTGCCAGCAGCCTCTCCATTGGTGTTAGGGGAAAGAACACTGAAGCTTTCTTT. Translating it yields CASSLSIGVRGKNTEAFF.

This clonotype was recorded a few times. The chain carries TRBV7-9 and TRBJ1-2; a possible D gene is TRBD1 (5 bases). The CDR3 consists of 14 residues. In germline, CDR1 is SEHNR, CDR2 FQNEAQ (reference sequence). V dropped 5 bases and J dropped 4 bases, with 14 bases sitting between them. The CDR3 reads CASSPRGGAYGYTF. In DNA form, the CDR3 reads TGTGCCAGCAGCCCAAGGGGAGGGGCCTATGGCTACACCTTC.

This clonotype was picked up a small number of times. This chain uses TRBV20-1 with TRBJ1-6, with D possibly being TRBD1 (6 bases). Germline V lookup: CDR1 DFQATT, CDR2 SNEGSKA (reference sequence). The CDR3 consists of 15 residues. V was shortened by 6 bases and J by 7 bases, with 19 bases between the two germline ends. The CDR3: CSAIKDSGFNSPLHF. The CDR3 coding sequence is TGCAGTGCCATTAAGGACAGCGGTTTCAATTCACCCCTCCACTTT.

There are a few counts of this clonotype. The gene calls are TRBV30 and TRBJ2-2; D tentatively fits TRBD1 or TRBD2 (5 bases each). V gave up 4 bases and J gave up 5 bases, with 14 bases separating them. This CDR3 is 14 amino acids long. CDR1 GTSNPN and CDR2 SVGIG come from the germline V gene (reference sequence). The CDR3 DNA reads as TGTGCCTGGAAATATTGGGGCGGGACCGGGGAGCTGTTTTTT. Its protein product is CAWKYWGGTGELFF.

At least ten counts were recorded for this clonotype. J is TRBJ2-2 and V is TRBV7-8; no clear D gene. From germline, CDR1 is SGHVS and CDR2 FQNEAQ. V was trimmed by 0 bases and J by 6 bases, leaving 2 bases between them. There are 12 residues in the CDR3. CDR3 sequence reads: CASSLAPGELFF. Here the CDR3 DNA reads TGTGCCAGCAGCTTAGCGCCCGGGGAGCTGTTTTTT.

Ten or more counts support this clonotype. The CDR3 DNA sequence: TGTGCCAGCAGGGTACAGGGGCTAACAGCGATGAACACTGAAGCTTTCTTT. This codes for CASRVQGLTAMNTEAFF. This chain uses TRBV6-1 with TRBJ1-1; 7 bases line up with TRBD1. V lost 6 bases and J lost 0; bases outside the gene matches: 13. CDR3 length equals 17 residues. Germline CDR1 and CDR2: MNHNS and SASEGT.

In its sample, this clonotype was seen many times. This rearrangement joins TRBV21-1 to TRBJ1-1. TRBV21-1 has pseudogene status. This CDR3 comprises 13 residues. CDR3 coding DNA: TGTGCCAGCAGCAAAGCGCTAGGGACTGAAGCTTTCTTT. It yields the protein CASSKALGTEAFF.

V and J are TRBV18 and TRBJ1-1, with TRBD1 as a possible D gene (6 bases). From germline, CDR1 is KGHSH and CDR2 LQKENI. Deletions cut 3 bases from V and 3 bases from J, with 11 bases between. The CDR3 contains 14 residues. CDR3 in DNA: TGTGCCAGCTCACCCAATCAGGGGTACACTGAAGCTTTCTTT. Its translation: CASSPNQGYTEAFF.

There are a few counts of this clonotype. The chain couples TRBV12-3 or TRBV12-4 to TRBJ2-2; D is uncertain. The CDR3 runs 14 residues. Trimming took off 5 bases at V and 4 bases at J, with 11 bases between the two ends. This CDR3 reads CASSLSSGTGELFF. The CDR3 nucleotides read TGTGCCAGCAGTCTCTCCTCGGGCACCGGGGAGCTGTTTTTT.

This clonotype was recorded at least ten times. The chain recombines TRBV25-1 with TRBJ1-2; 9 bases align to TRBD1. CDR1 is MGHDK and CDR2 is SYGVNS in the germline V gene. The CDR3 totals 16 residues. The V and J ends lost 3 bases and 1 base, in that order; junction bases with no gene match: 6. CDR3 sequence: CASSEGGTGINYGYTF. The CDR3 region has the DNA TGTGCCAGCAGTGAGGGCGGGACAGGGATTAACTATGGCTACACCTTC.

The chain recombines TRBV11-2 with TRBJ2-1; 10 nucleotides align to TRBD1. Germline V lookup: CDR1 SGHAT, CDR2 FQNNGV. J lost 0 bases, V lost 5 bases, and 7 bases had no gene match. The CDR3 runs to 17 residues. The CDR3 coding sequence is TGTGCCAGCAGCCCAGACAGGGGGCCGAGCTCCTACAATGAGCAGTTCTTC. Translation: CASSPDRGPSSYNEQFF.